This T cell receptor beta chain is from a study of blood T cell repertoires in COVID-19 (dated by TCRdb to 2018 to 2020). About the full investigation: Collaborator samples came from the United States, Italy and Spain and covered acute and convalescent phases of COVID-19. Where available, HLA class I and class II types were obtained from metadata supplied by the sample provider rather than from assay-based typing. The samples were drawn from two sources: the first 160 participants of the ongoing ImmuneRACE study, and over 950 subjects contributed by 6 global collaborators. The prospective study material was composed of cDNA or gDNA derived from T cells, B-cell-depleted T cells, or PBMCs. Sample metadata almost always included a de-identified subject ID, COVID-19 status, age in years and sex. The dataset comprised deeply sampled blood TCRbeta repertoires from subjects exposed to, actively infected with, or recovered from COVID-19. The repertoires were released in a freely available public database intended as a resource for research on the immune response to SARS-CoV-2.

Whole blood was collected in K2EDTA tubes by collaborating institutions according to the institutions' own protocols. For TCRbeta analysis, collaborator samples were shipped as frozen whole blood, as isolated PBMCs, or as DNA extracted from either sample type. Note on this clone: The antigen it recognizes is unknown. No base quality information exists; no much larger clone differs at one position.

Cut back by 5 bases and 1 base, the V and J ends lie 9 bases apart. The germline V gene encodes CDR1 SEHNR and CDR2 FQNEAQ (reference sequence). Measured from the cysteine to the phenylalanine, the CDR3 is 14 residues long. Just the 42-base CDR3 DNA is kept, in frame starting at base 1. The immunoSEQ Assay, a bias-controlled multiplex PCR, was used to amplify TCRbeta CDR3 regions from genomic DNA. The study's processing was this. The number of nucleated cells in each sample was estimated from the amplification of reference gene primers within the assay. To quantify the absolute abundance of each unique TCRbeta CDR3 rearrangement, sequence reads were collapsed and filtered. For each sample, productive Simpson clonality was calculated as the square root of Simpson's diversity index over productive rearrangements. TCRdb mirrors the immuneACCESS table, restricted to in-frame sequences. Some clones are absent from its copies; in checked studies, under half trace to an unresolved V gene, and the reason for the others is unknown. For V, J and clone size, that table is used; D and trimming come from the DNA. The sample table holds approximately 250,000 clones, of which 85% were seen once. The ten largest account for 6% to 7% of the sample.

The paper as a whole reports these results and caveats: How much clinical and demographic metadata was included differed by source and by participant, and the metadata was provided uncurated.

Input material: peripheral blood. The rearrangement combines TRBV7-9 with TRBJ1-5; the D segment cannot be called with confidence. This clonotype was obtained from a woman aged 60-75 years with active or convalescent COVID-19. The nucleotide sequence is given as TGTGCCAGCAGCCCACACGTCAGCAATCAGCCCCAGCATTTT. This yields the protein CASSPHVSNQPQHF.